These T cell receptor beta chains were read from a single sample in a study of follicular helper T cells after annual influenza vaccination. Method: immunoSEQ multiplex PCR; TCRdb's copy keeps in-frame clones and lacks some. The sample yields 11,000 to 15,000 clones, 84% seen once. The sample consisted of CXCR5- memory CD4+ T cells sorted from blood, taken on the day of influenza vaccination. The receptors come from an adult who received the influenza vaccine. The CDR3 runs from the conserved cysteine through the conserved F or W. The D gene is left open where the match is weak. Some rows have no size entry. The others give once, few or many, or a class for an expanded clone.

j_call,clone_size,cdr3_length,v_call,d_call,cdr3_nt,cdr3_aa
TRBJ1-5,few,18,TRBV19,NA,TGTGCCAGCAGGAAGACAGAGGTCGGGGGCTTAGGCAATCAGCCCCAGCATTTT,CASRKTEVGGLGNQPQHF
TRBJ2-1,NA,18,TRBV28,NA,TGTGCCAGCAGCTCGAGAGGACTTCGGACCAATCTAGGGAATGAGCAGTTCTTC,CASSSRGLRTNLGNEQFF
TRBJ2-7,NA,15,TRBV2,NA,TGTGCCAGCAGAAGGCTTCCGGCAGGGACCTACGAGCAGTACTTC,CASRRLPAGTYEQYF
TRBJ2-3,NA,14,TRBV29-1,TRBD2,TGCAGCGTTTGGGGCGGGGGGTTACCAGATACGCAGTATTTT,CSVWGGGLPDTQYF
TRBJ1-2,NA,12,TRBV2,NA,TGTGCCAGCAGTGAATCAGAGTACGGAAACACCTTC,CASSESEYGNTF
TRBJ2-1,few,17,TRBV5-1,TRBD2,TGCGCCAGCAGCCAAGGGCTGGGAGGGCTCCTCTACAATGAGCAGTTCTTC,CASSQGLGGLLYNEQFF
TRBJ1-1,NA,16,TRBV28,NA,TGTGCCAGCAGTTTCGCGCAGGGTAATACCCCCCTAAGGGCTTTCTTT,CASSFAQGNTPLRAFF
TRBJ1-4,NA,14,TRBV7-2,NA,TGTGCCAGCAGCTTAGCCCGGGGGGATGAAAAACTGTTTTTT,CASSLARGDEKLFF
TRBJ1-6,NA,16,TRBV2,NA,TGTGCCAGCAGACAAGCAACCAGAAAAATCAATTCACCCCTCCACTTT,CASRQATRKINSPLHF
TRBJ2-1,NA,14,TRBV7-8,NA,TGTGCCAGCAGAGTTTCTAGAGCGGGTGTTGAGCAGTTCTTC,CASRVSRAGVEQFF
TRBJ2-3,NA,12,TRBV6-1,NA,TGTGCCAGCAAAGCGGTGTTAGATACGCAGTATTTT,CASKAVLDTQYF